The rows below give T cell receptor beta chains drawn from one sample of a study of blood T cells in healthy people across ages. Each CDR3 protein is one row after TCRdb ran MiXCR on the 5' RACE reads. The sample comprises around 1,000,000 distinct CDR3 sequences, under 40% of which are singletons, and about an eighth rests with the top ten. The sample was blood. The receptors were sampled from a man younger than 30 in good health. Both conserved end residues are part of each CDR3. D genes are given only for firm matches. Clone size is stated in some rows and not others, as once, few, many or a class when expanded.

cdr3_aa: CASRLDRNNSGYTF
cdr3_nt: TGTGCCAGCAGGCTGGACAGGAATAATAGCGGCTACACCTTC
d_call: TRBD1
v_call: TRBV2
j_call: TRBJ1-2
clone_size: NA

cdr3_aa: CASSQVEGQGFRQPQHF
cdr3_nt: TGCGCCAGCAGCCAAGTAGAGGGACAGGGCTTTCGACAGCCCCAGCATTTT
d_call: TRBD1
v_call: TRBV4-1
j_call: TRBJ1-5
clone_size: NA

cdr3_aa: CASSITGTGSGNEQFF
cdr3_nt: TGTGCCAGCAGTATAACCGGGACAGGGAGCGGCAATGAGCAGTTCTTC
d_call: TRBD1
v_call: TRBV6-6
j_call: TRBJ2-1
clone_size: few

cdr3_aa: CATSDSQGGGEQFF
cdr3_nt: TGTGCCACCAGTGATTCGCAGGGGGGCGGCGAGCAGTTCTTC
d_call: NA
v_call: TRBV24-1
j_call: TRBJ2-1
clone_size: NA

cdr3_aa: CASSLRTGRNTEAFF
cdr3_nt: TGTGCCAGCAGTTTAAGAACCGGGAGGAACACTGAAGCTTTCTTT
d_call: NA
v_call: TRBV6-1
j_call: TRBJ1-1
clone_size: NA

cdr3_aa: CASSYSEGNQPQHF
cdr3_nt: TGTGCCAGCAGTTATTCGGAGGGAAATCAGCCCCAGCATTTT
d_call: NA
v_call: TRBV6-5
j_call: TRBJ1-5
clone_size: few

cdr3_aa: CASSSDVWDRGDTDTQYF
cdr3_nt: TGTGCCAGCAGCTCAGATGTTTGGGACAGGGGGGACACAGATACGCAGTATTTT
d_call: TRBD1
v_call: TRBV11-2
j_call: TRBJ2-3
clone_size: NA

cdr3_aa: CGAREGVRETQYF
cdr3_nt: TGCGGTGCTAGAGAGGGGGTACGGGAGACCCAGTACTTC
d_call: NA
v_call: TRBV20-1
j_call: TRBJ2-5
clone_size: NA

cdr3_aa: CSATHSGWNTGELFF
cdr3_nt: TGCAGTGCTACTCACAGCGGCTGGAACACCGGGGAGCTGTTTTTT
d_call: NA
v_call: TRBV20-1
j_call: TRBJ2-2
clone_size: NA

cdr3_aa: CASRLDWQETQYF
cdr3_nt: TGTGCCAGCAGACTTGACTGGCAAGAGACCCAGTACTTC
d_call: NA
v_call: TRBV3-1
j_call: TRBJ2-5
clone_size: few

cdr3_aa: CSAIDSLRGRGPPNYGYTF
cdr3_nt: TGCAGCGCCATAGATTCCCTTCGGGGCAGGGGCCCCCCTAACTATGGCTACACCTTC
d_call: NA
v_call: TRBV29-1
j_call: TRBJ1-2
clone_size: NA

cdr3_aa: CSARAGAYRTEQFF
cdr3_nt: TGCAGTGCTAGAGCGGGGGCCTACCGGACTGAGCAGTTCTTC
d_call: NA
v_call: TRBV20-1
j_call: TRBJ2-1
clone_size: NA

cdr3_aa: CASMGQGAGEAFF
cdr3_nt: TGTGCCAGCATGGGACAGGGGGCCGGTGAAGCTTTCTTT
d_call: TRBD1
v_call: TRBV6-2/TRBV6-3
j_call: TRBJ1-1
clone_size: NA

cdr3_aa: CASSLVTGLQETQFF
cdr3_nt: TGTGCCAGCAGCTTAGTCACAGGACTACAAGAGACCCAGTTCTTC
d_call: NA
v_call: TRBV7-2
j_call: TRBJ2-1
clone_size: NA

cdr3_aa: CASRRGIQVNTEAFF
cdr3_nt: TGTGCCAGCAGGAGGGGTATTCAGGTGAACACTGAAGCTTTCTTT
d_call: NA
v_call: TRBV27
j_call: TRBJ1-1
clone_size: NA

cdr3_aa: CASSLISGQGANEQFF
cdr3_nt: TGTGCCAGCAGTTTAATTTCCGGACAGGGGGCAAATGAGCAGTTCTTC
d_call: TRBD1
v_call: TRBV27
j_call: TRBJ2-1
clone_size: once

cdr3_aa: CSFTPFAGVTDTQYF
cdr3_nt: TGCAGCTTCACCCCCTTTGCCGGGGTGACAGATACGCAGTATTTT
d_call: NA
v_call: TRBV29-1
j_call: TRBJ2-3
clone_size: NA

cdr3_aa: CASSLEVVGTPITFSTDTQYF
cdr3_nt: TGTGCCAGCAGCTTAGAAGTGGTCGGGACACCAATTACGTTCTCCACAGATACGCAGTATTTT
d_call: NA
v_call: TRBV11-1
j_call: TRBJ2-3
clone_size: few

cdr3_aa: CASSFGSRETQYF
cdr3_nt: TGCGCCAGCAGCTTCGGGTCGAGGGAGACCCAGTACTTC
d_call: NA
v_call: TRBV5-1
j_call: TRBJ2-5
clone_size: NA

cdr3_aa: CDSGLVGGGNQPQHF
cdr3_nt: TGTGATAGTGGTTTGGTCGGGGGAGGCAATCAGCCCCAGCATTTT
d_call: NA
v_call: TRBV12-5
j_call: TRBJ1-5
clone_size: NA

cdr3_aa: CASSLRGQDGNTIYF
cdr3_nt: TGTGCCAGCAGCTTAAGGGGACAGGATGGAAACACCATATATTTT
d_call: TRBD1
v_call: TRBV7-9
j_call: TRBJ1-3
clone_size: NA

cdr3_aa: CASSKVGYPTKLDGYTF
cdr3_nt: TGTGCCAGCAGCAAAGTGGGTTACCCTACCAAGCTGGATGGCTACACCTTC
d_call: NA
v_call: TRBV21-1
j_call: TRBJ1-2
clone_size: NA

cdr3_aa: CATSREGQGVDTEAFF
cdr3_nt: TGTGCCACCAGCAGAGAAGGACAGGGGGTTGACACTGAAGCTTTCTTT
d_call: TRBD1
v_call: TRBV15
j_call: TRBJ1-1
clone_size: few

cdr3_aa: CASSAPLDTEAFF
cdr3_nt: TGTGCCAGCAGTGCCCCCTTAGACACTGAAGCTTTCTTT
d_call: NA
v_call: TRBV25-1
j_call: TRBJ1-1
clone_size: few

cdr3_aa: CASSAGADNSPLHF
cdr3_nt: TGCGCCAGCAGCGCGGGAGCTGATAATTCACCCCTCCACTTT
d_call: NA
v_call: TRBV5-1
j_call: TRBJ1-6
clone_size: NA

cdr3_aa: CASSPTGGVNTEAFF
cdr3_nt: TGTGCCAGCTCACCTACAGGAGGGGTGAACACTGAAGCTTTCTTT
d_call: NA
v_call: TRBV18
j_call: TRBJ1-1
clone_size: NA

cdr3_aa: CASSGTGVRETQYF
cdr3_nt: TGTGCCAGCAGCGGAACAGGGGTACGAGAGACCCAGTACTTC
d_call: TRBD1
v_call: TRBV28
j_call: TRBJ2-5
clone_size: few

cdr3_aa: CASSLGSAPLLSTDTRYF
cdr3_nt: TGTGCCAGCAGCCTCGGGTCCGCCCCGCTCTTAAGCACAGATACGCGGTATTTT
d_call: NA
v_call: TRBV11-2
j_call: TRBJ2-3
clone_size: NA

cdr3_aa: CSARTGEGDTQYF
cdr3_nt: TGCAGTGCTAGGACAGGTGAAGGAGATACGCAGTATTTT
d_call: NA
v_call: TRBV20-1
j_call: TRBJ2-3
clone_size: many

cdr3_aa: CSAALTGTGANVLTF
cdr3_nt: TGCAGCGCTGCCTTAACAGGGACTGGGGCCAACGTCCTGACTTTC
d_call: NA
v_call: TRBV29-1
j_call: TRBJ2-6
clone_size: few

cdr3_aa: CASRPSLDTEAFF
cdr3_nt: TGTGCCAGCAGACCCAGCTTGGACACTGAAGCTTTCTTT
d_call: NA
v_call: TRBV5-6
j_call: TRBJ1-1
clone_size: NA

cdr3_aa: CASSPTAGTTYGYTF
cdr3_nt: TGTGCCAGCAGCCCGACCGCCGGGACAACCTATGGCTACACCTTC
d_call: NA
v_call: TRBV7-3
j_call: TRBJ1-2
clone_size: NA

cdr3_aa: CASSVGAGRTDTQYF
cdr3_nt: TGTGCCAGCAGTGTGGGAGCGGGGCGCACAGATACGCAGTATTTT
d_call: TRBD2
v_call: TRBV2
j_call: TRBJ2-3
clone_size: few

cdr3_aa: CASSATTRVISATGELFF
cdr3_nt: TGTGCCAGCAGCGCGACGACTAGGGTGATCTCAGCCACCGGGGAGCTGTTTTTT
d_call: NA
v_call: TRBV9
j_call: TRBJ2-2
clone_size: NA

cdr3_aa: CANTRYRDPNEKLFF
cdr3_nt: TGTGCCAACACCCGATACAGGGACCCTAATGAAAAACTGTTTTTT
d_call: NA
v_call: TRBV2
j_call: TRBJ1-4
clone_size: NA

cdr3_aa: CASERRQGDTEAFF
cdr3_nt: TGTGCCAGCGAACGAAGACAGGGGGACACTGAAGCTTTCTTT
d_call: TRBD1
v_call: TRBV2
j_call: TRBJ1-1
clone_size: once

cdr3_aa: CASSLNPTGRTEAFF
cdr3_nt: TGTGCCAGCAGTTTGAACCCCACAGGGAGGACTGAAGCTTTCTTT
d_call: NA
v_call: TRBV28
j_call: TRBJ1-1
clone_size: NA

cdr3_aa: CASSRGTNEKLFF
cdr3_nt: TGTGCCAGTAGCAGGGGAACTAATGAAAAACTGTTTTTT
d_call: NA
v_call: TRBV2
j_call: TRBJ1-4
clone_size: NA

cdr3_aa: CASSVVDQETQYF
cdr3_nt: TGTGCCAGCAGCGTAGTAGACCAAGAGACCCAGTACTTC
d_call: NA
v_call: TRBV9
j_call: TRBJ2-5
clone_size: few

cdr3_aa: CASSSLGLAGSTDTQYF
cdr3_nt: TGTGCCAGCAGTTCCCTTGGACTAGCGGGGTCCACAGATACGCAGTATTTT
d_call: TRBD2
v_call: TRBV6-5
j_call: TRBJ2-3
clone_size: NA

cdr3_aa: CSAAPQGNDYEQYF
cdr3_nt: TGCAGTGCGGCTCCACAGGGGAATGACTACGAGCAGTACTTC
d_call: TRBD1
v_call: TRBV20-1
j_call: TRBJ2-7
clone_size: few

cdr3_aa: CASRLDNQPQHF
cdr3_nt: TGTGCCAGCAGATTGGACAATCAGCCCCAGCATTTT
d_call: NA
v_call: TRBV7-9
j_call: TRBJ1-5
clone_size: NA

cdr3_aa: CASSIPGQGDNEQFF
cdr3_nt: TGTGCCAGTAGCATCCCGGGACAGGGTGACAATGAGCAGTTCTTC
d_call: TRBD1
v_call: TRBV19
j_call: TRBJ2-1
clone_size: few

cdr3_aa: CASSLLTIGNIQYF
cdr3_nt: TGTGCCAGCAGCTTATTGACTATCGGAAACATTCAGTACTTC
d_call: NA
v_call: TRBV7-9
j_call: TRBJ2-4
clone_size: NA

cdr3_aa: CASSLGPGSGTEAFF
cdr3_nt: TGCGCCAGCAGCTTGGGTCCGGGTTCGGGCACTGAAGCTTTCTTT
d_call: NA
v_call: TRBV5-1
j_call: TRBJ1-1
clone_size: NA

cdr3_aa: CASNRPEAFF
cdr3_nt: TGTGCCAGCAATAGGCCCGAAGCTTTCTTT
d_call: NA
v_call: TRBV6-1
j_call: TRBJ1-1
clone_size: NA

cdr3_aa: CASSRIGGDEQFF
cdr3_nt: TGTGCCAGCAGCCGAATTGGAGGGGATGAGCAGTTCTTC
d_call: NA
v_call: TRBV4-2
j_call: TRBJ2-1
clone_size: NA

cdr3_aa: CASSQLVNYGYTF
cdr3_nt: TGCGCCAGCAGCCAACTGGTAAACTATGGCTACACCTTC
d_call: NA
v_call: TRBV5-1
j_call: TRBJ1-2
clone_size: once

cdr3_aa: CAWNELGKNYEQYF
cdr3_nt: TGTGCCTGGAATGAGCTAGGGAAAAACTACGAGCAGTACTTC
d_call: NA
v_call: TRBV30
j_call: TRBJ2-7
clone_size: NA

cdr3_aa: CASRGTGSAYGYTF
cdr3_nt: TGCGCCAGCAGGGGGACAGGGTCGGCCTATGGCTACACCTTC
d_call: TRBD1
v_call: TRBV5-1
j_call: TRBJ1-2
clone_size: NA

cdr3_aa: CASSEGAGTEAFF
cdr3_nt: TGTGCCAGCAGTGAAGGGGCAGGTACTGAAGCTTTCTTT
d_call: NA
v_call: TRBV6-1
j_call: TRBJ1-1
clone_size: NA

cdr3_aa: CASSLVSGFEAFF
cdr3_nt: TGTGCCAGCAGCTTGGTGTCAGGATTTGAAGCTTTCTTT
d_call: NA
v_call: TRBV5-6
j_call: TRBJ1-1
clone_size: NA

cdr3_aa: CASSSESDTQYF
cdr3_nt: TGTGCCAGCAGTTCGGAGTCAGATACGCAGTATTTT
d_call: NA
v_call: TRBV12-3/TRBV12-4
j_call: TRBJ2-3
clone_size: many

cdr3_aa: CASRPGLVKETQYF
cdr3_nt: TGTGCCAGCAGACCGGGACTAGTTAAAGAGACCCAGTACTTC
d_call: TRBD2
v_call: TRBV12-3/TRBV12-4
j_call: TRBJ2-5
clone_size: NA

cdr3_aa: CASSLRLPEKLFF
cdr3_nt: TGTGCCAGCAGCTTAAGGTTACCGGAAAAACTGTTTTTT
d_call: NA
v_call: TRBV7-9
j_call: TRBJ1-4
clone_size: NA

cdr3_aa: CASSVFPYNSPLHF
cdr3_nt: TGTGCCAGCAGCGTTTTCCCCTATAATTCACCCCTCCACTTT
d_call: NA
v_call: TRBV9
j_call: TRBJ1-6
clone_size: few

cdr3_aa: CASSVGGSPDNEQFF
cdr3_nt: TGTGCCAGCAGCGTAGGAGGCAGCCCGGACAATGAGCAGTTCTTC
d_call: NA
v_call: TRBV9
j_call: TRBJ2-1
clone_size: NA

cdr3_aa: CASSRPTGVGEKLFF
cdr3_nt: TGTGCCAGCAGCCGCCCCACAGGGGTGGGTGAAAAACTGTTTTTT
d_call: TRBD1
v_call: TRBV7-9
j_call: TRBJ1-4
clone_size: NA

cdr3_aa: CASSQDPSGATGELFF
cdr3_nt: TGCGCCAGCAGCCAAGATCCTAGCGGGGCCACCGGGGAGCTGTTTTTT
d_call: TRBD2
v_call: TRBV4-3
j_call: TRBJ2-2
clone_size: NA